The clone carrying this TCR beta chain was found many times. The germline gives CDR1 MNHEY, CDR2 SMNVEV (reference sequence). The CDR3 has 17 amino acids. Trimming took off 0 bases at V and 0 bases at J, with 14 bases between the two ends. Time point in this sample: persistent/refractory GD, antithyroid drugs over 5 years with positive TRAb. Isolated PBMC RNA provided the starting material for the TCR library. These data belong to a study of regulatory T cells in long-lasting Graves disease. Through Arm-PCR of CDR3 regions and iRepertoire HTBI primers, TCR beta libraries were built. TCRdb reanalysed the multiplex PCR reads using MiXCR and keeps one entry per CDR3 protein. The repertoire holds 700,000 or so distinct CDR3 sequences, with about 30% as singletons.

This clonotype was sampled from a female donor with Graves disease. The specimen comprised peripheral blood mononuclear cells (PBMCs), sampled when the disease was refractory, from a patient treated with antithyroid drugs. The chain combines TRBV27 with TRBJ1-2; tentative D call: TRBD1 (5 bases). CDR3 loop: CASSLSQSGTANYGYTF. The CDR3 DNA reads TGTGCCAGCAGTTTATCCCAGTCCGGGACTGCTAACTATGGCTACACCTTC.